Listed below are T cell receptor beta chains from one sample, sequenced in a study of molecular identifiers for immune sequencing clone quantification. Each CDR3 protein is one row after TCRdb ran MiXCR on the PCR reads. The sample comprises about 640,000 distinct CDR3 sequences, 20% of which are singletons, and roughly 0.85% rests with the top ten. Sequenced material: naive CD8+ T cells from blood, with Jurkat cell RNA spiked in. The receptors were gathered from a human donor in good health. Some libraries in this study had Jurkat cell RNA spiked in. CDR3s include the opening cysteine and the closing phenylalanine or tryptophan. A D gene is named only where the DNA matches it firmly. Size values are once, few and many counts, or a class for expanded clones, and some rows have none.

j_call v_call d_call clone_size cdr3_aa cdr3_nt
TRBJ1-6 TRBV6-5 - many CASSLRGLQSSYNSPLHF TGTGCCAGCTCCTTACGGGGACTCCAGAGCTCCTATAATTCACCCCTCCACTTT
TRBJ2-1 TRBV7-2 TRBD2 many CASSWGLAEDYNEQFF TGTGCCAGCAGCTGGGGACTAGCGGAAGACTACAATGAGCAGTTCTTC
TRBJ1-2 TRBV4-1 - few CASSQDPAFTYGYTF TGCGCCAGCAGCCAAGACCCGGCATTCACCTATGGCTACACCTTC
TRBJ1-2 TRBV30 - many CACDPLRYGYTF TGTGCCTGTGATCCCCTGAGATATGGCTACACCTTC
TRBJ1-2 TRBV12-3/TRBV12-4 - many CASSLTVYYGYTF TGTGCCAGCAGTTTGACGGTTTACTATGGCTACACCTTC
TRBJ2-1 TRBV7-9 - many CASSQDGQYNEQFF TGTGCCAGCAGCCAAGACGGACAGTACAATGAGCAGTTCTTC
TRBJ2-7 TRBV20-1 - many CSAVGTGHYEQYF TGCAGTGCCGTGGGAACAGGGCACTACGAGCAGTACTTC
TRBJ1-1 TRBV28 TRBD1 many CASSPFGRGLNTEAFF TGTGCCAGCAGTCCCTTTGGCAGGGGGCTGAACACTGAAGCTTTCTTT
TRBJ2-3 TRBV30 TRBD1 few CAWSVGTGKIPQYF TGTGCCTGGAGTGTAGGGACAGGGAAGATCCCGCAGTATTTT
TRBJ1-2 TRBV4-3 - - CASSQDLTTSYGYTF TGCGCCAGCAGCCAAGATTTAACGACCAGCTATGGCTACACCTTC
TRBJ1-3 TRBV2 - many CASSDSVGFSGNTIYF TGTGCCAGCAGTGATAGTGTCGGCTTCTCTGGAAACACCATATATTTT
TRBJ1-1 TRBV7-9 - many CASSSNQGSSPNTEAFF TGTGCCAGCAGCTCTAACCAGGGGAGTTCACCGAACACTGAAGCTTTCTTT
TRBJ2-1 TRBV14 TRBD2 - CASSQGTSGGTEQFF TGTGCCAGCAGCCAAGGGACTAGCGGGGGCACCGAGCAGTTCTTC
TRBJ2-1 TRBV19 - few CASSIGRGFEQFF TGTGCCAGTAGTATAGGCCGAGGGTTTGAGCAGTTCTTC
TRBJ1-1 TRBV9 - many CASSLEDSMNTEAFF TGTGCCAGCAGCTTGGAGGACAGCATGAACACTGAAGCTTTCTTT
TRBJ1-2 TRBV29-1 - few CSVEALVGDNYGYTF TGCAGCGTTGAAGCCCTGGTGGGGGACAACTATGGCTACACCTTC
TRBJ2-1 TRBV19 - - CATEPAGTKSTNELFF TGTGCCACCGAACCCGCTGGGACCAAGAGCACGAATGAGCTGTTCTTC
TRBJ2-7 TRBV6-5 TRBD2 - CASRRFSGDYEQYF TGTGCCAGCAGACGATTTAGCGGGGACTACGAGCAGTACTTC
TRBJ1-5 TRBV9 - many CASSVGGDSNQPQHF TGTGCCAGCAGCGTAGGAGGGGATAGCAATCAGCCCCAGCATTTT
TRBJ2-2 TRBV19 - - CASSIPLPGAPPGELFF TGTGCCAGTAGTATCCCCCTCCCGGGGGCTCCGCCCGGGGAGCTGTTTTTT
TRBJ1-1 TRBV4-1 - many CASSQVQHTEAFF TGCGCCAGCAGCCAAGTACAGCACACTGAAGCTTTCTTT
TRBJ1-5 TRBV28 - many CASSIGTQSNQPQHF TGTGCCAGCAGTATCGGGACGCAAAGCAATCAGCCCCAGCATTTT
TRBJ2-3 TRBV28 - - CASSISTRTDTQYF TGTGCCAGCAGTATATCAACCCGCACAGATACGCAGTATTTT
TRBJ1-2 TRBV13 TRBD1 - CASSSTGDTYGYTF TGTGCCAGCAGCTCGACAGGGGATACCTATGGCTACACCTTC
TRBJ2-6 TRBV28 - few CASSRPDLAGANVLTF TGTGCCAGCAGTCGACCAGACCTGGCCGGGGCCAACGTCCTGACTTTC
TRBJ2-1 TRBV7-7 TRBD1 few CASSLESGTGGKYEQFF TGTGCTAGCAGCTTAGAGTCCGGGACAGGGGGCAAATATGAGCAGTTCTTC
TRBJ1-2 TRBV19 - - CASSIDLGNWYGYTF TGTGCCAGTAGTATCGATTTGGGTAATTGGTATGGCTACACCTTC
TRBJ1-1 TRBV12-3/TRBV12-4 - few CASSLPPLGQRNTEAFF TGTGCCAGCAGTTTACCGCCCTTGGGACAAAGAAACACTGAAGCTTTCTTT
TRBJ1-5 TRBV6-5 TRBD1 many CASRLDREGNQPQHF TGTGCCAGCAGATTGGACAGGGAGGGGAATCAGCCCCAGCATTTT
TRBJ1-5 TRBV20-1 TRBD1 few CSAVRDRDPNQPQHF TGCAGTGCCGTCCGGGACAGGGACCCAAATCAGCCCCAGCATTTT
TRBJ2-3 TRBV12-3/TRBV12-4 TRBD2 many CASRPIGAGGPDTQYF TGTGCCAGCAGGCCAATTGGAGCGGGGGGTCCAGATACGCAGTATTTT
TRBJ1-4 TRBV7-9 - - CASSSSGLGNEKLFF TGTGCCAGCAGCTCCTCGGGACTGGGGAATGAAAAACTGTTTTTT
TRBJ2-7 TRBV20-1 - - CSARDGRTASSSYEQYF TGCAGTGCTAGAGATGGTCGGACAGCGTCGAGCTCCTACGAGCAGTACTTC
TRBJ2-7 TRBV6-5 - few CASSYSIGTYEQYF TGTGCCAGCAGTTACTCGATCGGCACCTACGAGCAGTACTTC
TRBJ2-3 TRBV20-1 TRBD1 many CSARAEQGATDTQYF TGCAGTGCTAGAGCAGAACAGGGGGCAACAGATACGCAGTATTTT
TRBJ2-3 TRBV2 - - CAIPRVRDTDTQYF TGTGCCATCCCTAGGGTGCGGGATACCGATACGCAGTATTTT
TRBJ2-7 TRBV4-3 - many CASSQDMGNFYEQYF TGCGCCAGCAGCCAAGACATGGGCAACTTCTACGAGCAGTACTTC
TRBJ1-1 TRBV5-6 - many CASSSEQENTEAFF TGTGCCAGCAGCTCTGAACAGGAGAACACTGAAGCTTTCTTT
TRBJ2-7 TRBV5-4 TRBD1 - CASSQKGQGNEQYF TGTGCCAGCAGCCAAAAGGGACAGGGTAACGAGCAGTACTTC
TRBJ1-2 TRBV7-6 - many CASSPRDTYPNGYTF TGTGCCAGCAGCCCGCGGGACACCTATCCTAATGGCTACACCTTC
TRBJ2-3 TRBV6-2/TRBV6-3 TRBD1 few CASRSGQVDNTDTQYF TGTGCCAGCAGGTCAGGACAGGTGGATAACACAGATACGCAGTATTTT
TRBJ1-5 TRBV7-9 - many CASSLTEDNQPQHF TGTGCCAGCAGCTTAACAGAAGACAATCAGCCCCAGCATTTT
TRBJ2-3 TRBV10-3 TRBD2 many CAIKVPVRAGGSTDTQYF TGTGCCATCAAGGTCCCTGTCCGAGCGGGGGGCAGCACAGATACGCAGTATTTT
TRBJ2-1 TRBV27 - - CASSFGGPGNEQFF TGTGCCAGCAGTTTTGGTGGGCCTGGCAATGAGCAGTTCTTC
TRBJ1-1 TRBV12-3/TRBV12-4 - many CASSLAAANTEAFF TGTGCCAGCAGTTTAGCGGCCGCCAACACTGAAGCTTTCTTT
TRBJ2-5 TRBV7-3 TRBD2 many CASSESPAGGETQYF TGTGCCAGCAGCGAAAGTCCAGCGGGAGGAGAGACCCAGTACTTC